One sample yielded the 17 T cell receptor beta chains listed below, sequenced in a study of CXCR3-negative and CXCR3-positive naive CD8 T cells. Findings and limits, study-wide: Comparison of naive cells showed more hydrophobic TRB CDR3s in CXCR3-positive than in CXCR3-negative naive cells.

Which antigens these TCRs recognize remains unknown. 5' RACE with UMI labels generated the TRB cDNA libraries. TCRdb re-called the 5' RACE reads; one entry per CDR3 protein, DNA not given. This table lists 55,000 to 70,000 distinct CDR3 sequences. Sequenced: naive CXCR3+ CD8+ T cells from blood. Subset indicated: CD45RO-CCR7+CD27+CD95- naive CD8+ T cells expressing CXCR3 (TNR3+). The source of these receptors is a human donor in good health. Some clones in this sample may be carry-over from other donors' samples.

The rearrangement uses TRBV7-8 and TRBJ2-5; no DNA is available, so the TRBD2 call from TCRdb remains unchecked. Germline CDR1 SGHVS, CDR2 FQNEAQ. The CDR3 length is 14 residues. This chain's CDR3 is CASSRPLGRETQYF. Together with reference TRBV7-8 and TRBJ2-5, the CDR3 gives the full variable domain: GAGVSQSPRYKVAKRGQDVALRCDPISGHVSLFWYQQALGQGPEFLTYFQNEAQLDKSGLPSDRFFAERPEGSVSTLKIQRTQQEDSAVYLCASSRPLGRETQYFGPGTRLLVL.

This sequence joins TRBV7-8 and TRBJ2-7; the D call of TRBD1 rests on TCRdb alone, since no DNA is present to check it. The germline V gene encodes CDR1 SGHVS and CDR2 FQNEAQ. The CDR3 is 15 amino acids. CDR3 protein: CASSLSQGGSYEQYF.

The rearrangement joins TRBV29-1 to TRBJ2-5. This CDR3 has 12 residues. Germline CDR1 SQVTM, CDR2 ANQGSEA. The CDR3 loop is CSVEPILGTQYF.

The rearrangement joins TRBV29-1 to TRBJ1-2. The CDR3 length is 13 residues. Germline V lookup: CDR1 SQVTM, CDR2 ANQGSEA. The chain's CDR3 is CSVESQSNYGYTF.

This chain joins TRBV7-2 and TRBJ2-5; TCRdb designates TRBD1, a call that cannot be tested without DNA. Germline loops: CDR1 SGHTA, CDR2 FQGNSA. This CDR3 has 12 residues. CDR3 region: CASSFAGGTQYF.

The chain couples TRBV10-3 to TRBJ2-7; TCRdb gives TRBD1 as the D gene, but with no DNA this cannot be confirmed. The CDR3 length is 14 residues. From germline, CDR1 is ENHRY and CDR2 SYGVKD. This CDR3 is CAISEVRGDDEQYF.

The chain uses TRBV14 and TRBJ1-2. The CDR3 covers 13 residues. Germline lookup yields CDR1 SGHDN and CDR2 FVKESK. The chain's CDR3 is CASSQLLDHGYTF.

The CDR3 loop reads CASRDGQGLYNEQFF. The gene calls are TRBV4-3 and TRBJ2-1; TCRdb designates TRBD1, a call that cannot be tested without DNA. CDR3 length equals 15 residues. The germline gives CDR1 LGHNA, CDR2 YSLEER.

The chain couples TRBV28 to TRBJ2-7; TCRdb proposes TRBD2, but this gene call is untestable without DNA. Germline V gene data show CDR1 as MDHEN and CDR2 as SYDVKM. The CDR3 covers 16 residues. CDR3 amino acids: CASSPRTSGGSYEQYF.

The chain employs TRBV12-3 or TRBV12-4 and TRBJ2-1. The CDR3 is 11 residues long. The CDR3 loop reads CASSIYNEQFF.

The rearrangement uses TRBV20-1 and TRBJ2-1; TCRdb proposes TRBD2, but this gene call is untestable without DNA. Germline V CDR1 and CDR2: DFQATT, SNEGSKA (reference sequence). The CDR3 spans 16 residues. The CDR3 is CSARASGGATYNEQFF.

The chain is built from TRBV19 and TRBJ2-1; with no DNA, the TCRdb D assignment of TRBD1 cannot be verified. The CDR3 is 16 residues long. Germline V CDR1 and CDR2: LNHDA, SQIVND (reference sequence). Here the CDR3 reads CASSMDLGQAYNEQFF.

The chain couples TRBV6-2 or TRBV6-3 to TRBJ2-7; the TCRdb call, TRBD1, lacks DNA for checking. Germline V gene data show CDR1 as MNHEY and CDR2 as SVGEGT. The CDR3 sequence is 15 residues long. The CDR3 reads CASSYGQGGSYEQYF.

The genes are TRBV12-3 or TRBV12-4 and TRBJ2-2. CDR3 length: 15 residues. CDR3 residues: CASSPHTRSTGELFF.

The chain is built from TRBV4-2 and TRBJ1-2; TCRdb's D call, TRBD1, is unchecked because there is no DNA. Germline V lookup: CDR1 LGHNA, CDR2 YNFKEQ. The CDR3 runs 11 residues. CDR3 protein: CASRAGTSYTF.

The V gene is TRBV20-1, the J gene TRBJ1-2. There are 14 residues in the CDR3. The germline CDR1 and CDR2 sequences are DFQATT and SNEGSKA (reference sequence). The CDR3 loop reads CSARDRRTNYGYTF.

The V call is TRBV7-9, the J call TRBJ1-6. The CDR3 contains 14 residues. Germline CDR1 and CDR2: SEHNR and FQNEAQ (reference sequence). The CDR3 sequence is CASTQVGPGSPLHF.